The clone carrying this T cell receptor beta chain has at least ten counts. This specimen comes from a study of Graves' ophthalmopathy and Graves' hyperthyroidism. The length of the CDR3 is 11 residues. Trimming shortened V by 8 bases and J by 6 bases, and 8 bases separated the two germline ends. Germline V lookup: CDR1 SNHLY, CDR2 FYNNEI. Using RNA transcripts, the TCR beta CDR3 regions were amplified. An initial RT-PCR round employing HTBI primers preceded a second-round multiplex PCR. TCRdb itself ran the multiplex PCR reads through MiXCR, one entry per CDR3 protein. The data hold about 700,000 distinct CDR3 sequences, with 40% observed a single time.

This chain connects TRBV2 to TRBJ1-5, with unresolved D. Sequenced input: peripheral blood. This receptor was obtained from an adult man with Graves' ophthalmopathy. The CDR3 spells CASDGSQPQHF. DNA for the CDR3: TGTGCCAGCGACGGGAGTCAGCCCCAGCATTTT.